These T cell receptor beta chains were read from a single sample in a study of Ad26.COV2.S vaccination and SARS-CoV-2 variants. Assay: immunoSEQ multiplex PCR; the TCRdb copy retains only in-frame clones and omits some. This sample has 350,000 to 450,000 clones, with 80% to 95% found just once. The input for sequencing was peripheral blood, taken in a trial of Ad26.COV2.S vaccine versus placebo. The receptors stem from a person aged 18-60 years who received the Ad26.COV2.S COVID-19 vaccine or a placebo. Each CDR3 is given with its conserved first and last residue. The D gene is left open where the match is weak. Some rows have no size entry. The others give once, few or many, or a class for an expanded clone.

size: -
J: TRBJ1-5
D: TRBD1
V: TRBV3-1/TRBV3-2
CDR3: CASSNTGGNQPQHF
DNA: TGTGCCAGCAGCAATACAGGGGGCAATCAGCCCCAGCATTTT

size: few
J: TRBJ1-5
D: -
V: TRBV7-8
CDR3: CASSSGLRRNQPQHF
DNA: TGTGCCAGCAGCTCCGGCTTGCGTCGCAATCAGCCCCAGCATTTT

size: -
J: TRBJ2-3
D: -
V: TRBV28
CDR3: CASSHQGVTDTQYF
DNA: TGTGCCAGCAGTCACCAGGGAGTAACAGATACGCAGTATTTT

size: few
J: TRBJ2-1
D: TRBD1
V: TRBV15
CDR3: CATSRLGTVRNEQFF
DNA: TGTGCCACCAGCAGGTTAGGGACAGTCAGAAATGAGCAGTTCTTC

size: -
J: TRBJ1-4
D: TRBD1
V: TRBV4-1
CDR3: CASSPDGTGYEKLFF
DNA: TGCGCCAGCAGCCCAGACGGGACAGGGTACGAAAAACTGTTTTTT

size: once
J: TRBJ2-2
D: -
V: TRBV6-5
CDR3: CASSPFWASGELFF
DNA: TGTGCCAGCAGCCCCTTCTGGGCGTCGGGGGAGCTGTTTTTT

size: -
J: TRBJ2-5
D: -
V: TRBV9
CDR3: CASSAFEGTQYF
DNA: TGTGCCAGCAGCGCCTTTGAAGGGACCCAGTACTTC

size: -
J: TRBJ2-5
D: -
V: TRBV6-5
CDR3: CASNVGGTEETQYF
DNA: TGTGCCAGCAACGTGGGCGGGACCGAAGAGACCCAGTACTTC

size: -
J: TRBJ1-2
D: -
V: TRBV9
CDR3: CASSPERTVKYGYTF
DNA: TGTGCCAGCAGCCCCGAGAGGACAGTTAAATATGGCTACACCTTC

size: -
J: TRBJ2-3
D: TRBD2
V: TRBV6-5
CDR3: CASSYGLASTDTQYF
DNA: TGTGCCAGCAGTTATGGACTAGCTAGCACAGATACGCAGTATTTT

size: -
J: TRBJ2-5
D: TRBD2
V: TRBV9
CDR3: CASSSTSGGAGIQETQYF
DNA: TGTGCCAGCAGCTCCACTAGCGGGGGGGCCGGCATTCAAGAGACCCAGTACTTC

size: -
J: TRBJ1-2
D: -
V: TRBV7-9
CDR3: CASSLGSGFGYTF
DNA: TGTGCCAGCAGCTTAGGGTCAGGGTTCGGCTACACCTTC

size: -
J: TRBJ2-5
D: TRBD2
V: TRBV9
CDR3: CASSVGEGVGGETQYF
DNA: TGTGCCAGCAGCGTAGGGGAGGGAGTCGGAGGAGAGACCCAGTACTTC

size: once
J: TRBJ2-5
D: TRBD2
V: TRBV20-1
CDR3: CSASRMRGGQETQYF
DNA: TGCAGTGCTAGTAGGATGCGGGGGGGCCAGGAGACCCAGTACTTC

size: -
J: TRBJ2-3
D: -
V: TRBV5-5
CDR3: CASSLGPGGTDTQYF
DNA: TGTGCCAGCAGCCTAGGGCCGGGGGGCACAGATACGCAGTATTTT

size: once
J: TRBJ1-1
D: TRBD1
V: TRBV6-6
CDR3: CASSYSYRGGTEAFF
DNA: TGTGCCAGCAGTTACTCGTACAGGGGAGGCACTGAAGCTTTCTTT

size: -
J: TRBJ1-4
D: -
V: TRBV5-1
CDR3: CASSYRDTDEKLFF
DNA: TGCGCCAGCAGTTACCGGGACACCGATGAAAAACTGTTTTTT

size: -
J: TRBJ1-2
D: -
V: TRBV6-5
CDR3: CASSYKGANYGYTF
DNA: TGTGCCAGCAGTTACAAGGGGGCTAACTATGGCTACACCTTC

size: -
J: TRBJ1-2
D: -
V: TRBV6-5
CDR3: CASSSGDGSNYGYTF
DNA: TGTGCCAGCAGTTCGGGGGACGGCTCTAACTATGGCTACACCTTC

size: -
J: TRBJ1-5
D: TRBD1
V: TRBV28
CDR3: CASSLADRGSVQPQHF
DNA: TGTGCCAGCAGTTTGGCGGACAGGGGGTCGGTTCAGCCCCAGCATTTT

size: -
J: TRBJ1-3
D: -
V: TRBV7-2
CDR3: CASSLPPGGGNTIYF
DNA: TGTGCCAGCAGCCTGCCCCCCGGGGGGGGAAACACCATATATTTT

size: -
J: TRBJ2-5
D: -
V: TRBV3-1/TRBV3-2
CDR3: CASSPGGGRVQETQYF
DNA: TGTGCCAGCAGCCCTGGGGGGGGCAGAGTCCAAGAGACCCAGTACTTC

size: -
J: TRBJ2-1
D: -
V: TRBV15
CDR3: CATSRGRDYNEQFF
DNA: TGTGCCACCAGCAGAGGAAGGGACTACAATGAGCAGTTCTTC

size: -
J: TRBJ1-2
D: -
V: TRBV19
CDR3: CASSRRGFDGYTF
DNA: TGTGCCAGTAGCCGCCGGGGGTTTGATGGCTACACCTTC

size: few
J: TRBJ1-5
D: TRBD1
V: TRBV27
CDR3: CASLERQGSGQPQHF
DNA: TGTGCCAGCTTGGAACGACAGGGATCTGGCCAGCCCCAGCATTTT

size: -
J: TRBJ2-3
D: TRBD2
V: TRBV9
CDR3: CASSVIAGLTTQYF
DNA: TGTGCCAGCAGCGTAATAGCGGGGCTAACCACGCAGTATTTT

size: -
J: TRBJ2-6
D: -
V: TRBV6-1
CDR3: CASSEAGSSVLTF
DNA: TGTGCCAGCAGTGAAGCGGGCAGTTCAGTCCTGACTTTC

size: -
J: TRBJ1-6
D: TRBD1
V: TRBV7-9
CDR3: CASSLGGDRYSPLHF
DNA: TGTGCCAGCAGCTTAGGGGGGGACAGGTACTCACCCCTCCACTTT

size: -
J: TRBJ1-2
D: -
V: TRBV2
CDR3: CASIRDRTNYGYTF
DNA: TGTGCCAGCATCCGGGACCGGACTAACTATGGCTACACCTTC

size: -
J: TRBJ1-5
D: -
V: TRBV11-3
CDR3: CASSLAPQGNYNQPQHF
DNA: TGTGCCAGCAGCTTAGCCCCCCAAGGGAACTACAATCAGCCCCAGCATTTT

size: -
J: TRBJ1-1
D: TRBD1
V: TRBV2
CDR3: CASSEGGQGWTEAFF
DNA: TGTGCCAGCAGTGAAGGGGGACAGGGATGGACTGAAGCTTTCTTT

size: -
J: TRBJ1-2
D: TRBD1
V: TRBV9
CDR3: CASSVVEGAGYTF
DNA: TGTGCCAGCAGCGTAGTGGAGGGGGCGGGCTACACCTTC

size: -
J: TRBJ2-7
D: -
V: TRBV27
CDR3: CASGLRGGSYEQYF
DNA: TGTGCCAGCGGCCTACGGGGTGGGTCCTACGAGCAGTACTTC

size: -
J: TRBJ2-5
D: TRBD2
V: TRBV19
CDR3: CASKAGVGGTQYF
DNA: TGTGCCAGTAAAGCGGGGGTCGGTGGGACCCAGTACTTC

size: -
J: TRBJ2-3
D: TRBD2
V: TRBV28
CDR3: CASRGAGRSDTQYF
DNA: TGTGCCAGCAGGGGAGCGGGGAGGTCCGATACGCAGTATTTT

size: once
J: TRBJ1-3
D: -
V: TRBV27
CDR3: CASSAANSGNTIYF
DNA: TGTGCCAGCAGTGCGGCTAACTCTGGAAACACCATATATTTT

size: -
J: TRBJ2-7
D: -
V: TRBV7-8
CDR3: CASSLGLGSYEQYF
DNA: TGTGCCAGCAGCTTAGGACTCGGCTCCTACGAGCAGTACTTC

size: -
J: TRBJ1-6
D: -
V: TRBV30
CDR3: CAWSVNSPLHF
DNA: TGTGCCTGGAGTGTTAATTCACCCCTCCACTTT

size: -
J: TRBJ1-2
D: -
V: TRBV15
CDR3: CATSRDWDTVGGYTF
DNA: TGTGCCACCAGCAGAGATTGGGACACGGTGGGTGGCTACACCTTC

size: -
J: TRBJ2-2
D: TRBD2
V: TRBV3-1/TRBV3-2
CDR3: CASSQGELAGGPWTGELFF
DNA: TGTGCCAGCAGCCAAGGGGAATTGGCGGGGGGGCCTTGGACCGGGGAGCTGTTTTTT

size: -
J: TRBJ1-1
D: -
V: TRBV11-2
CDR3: CASSLDPGRSFF
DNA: TGTGCCAGCAGCTTAGACCCAGGGAGGTCTTTCTTT

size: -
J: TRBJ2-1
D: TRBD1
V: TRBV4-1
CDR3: CASSRTRDRGRWGEQFF
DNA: TGCGCCAGCAGCCGGACCAGGGACAGGGGGCGTTGGGGTGAGCAGTTCTTC

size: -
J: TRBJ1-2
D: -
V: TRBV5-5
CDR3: CASSQSRVNNYGYTF
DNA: TGTGCCAGCAGTCAATCACGGGTGAATAACTATGGCTACACCTTC

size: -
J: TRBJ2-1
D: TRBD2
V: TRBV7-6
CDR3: CASSLARVAGGPVPYNEQFF
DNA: TGTGCCAGCAGCTTAGCGCGAGTAGCGGGGGGGCCCGTTCCATACAATGAGCAGTTCTTC

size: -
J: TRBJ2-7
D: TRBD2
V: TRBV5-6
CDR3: CASSYSSGGAYEQYF
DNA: TGTGCCAGCAGCTACTCTAGCGGGGGGGCCTACGAGCAGTACTTC

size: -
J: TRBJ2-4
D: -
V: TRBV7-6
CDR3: CASSLEPAKNIQYF
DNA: TGTGCCAGCAGCTTAGAGCCGGCCAAAAACATTCAGTACTTC

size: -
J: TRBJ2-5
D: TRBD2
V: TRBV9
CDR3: CASSGGGPETQYF
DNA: TGTGCCAGCAGCGGCGGGGGTCCAGAGACCCAGTACTTC